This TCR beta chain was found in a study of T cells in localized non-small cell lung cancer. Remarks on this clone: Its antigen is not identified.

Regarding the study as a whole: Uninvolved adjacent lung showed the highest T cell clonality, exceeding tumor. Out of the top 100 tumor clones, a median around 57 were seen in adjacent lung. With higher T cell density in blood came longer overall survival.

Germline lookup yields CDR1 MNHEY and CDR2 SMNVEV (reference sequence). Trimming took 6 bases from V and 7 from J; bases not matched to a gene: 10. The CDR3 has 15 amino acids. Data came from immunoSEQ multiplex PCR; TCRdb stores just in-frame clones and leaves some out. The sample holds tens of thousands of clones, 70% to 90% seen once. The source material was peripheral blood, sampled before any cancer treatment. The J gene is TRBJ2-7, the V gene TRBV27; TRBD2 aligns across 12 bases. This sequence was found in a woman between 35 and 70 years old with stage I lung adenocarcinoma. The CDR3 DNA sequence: TGTGCCAGCAGCCCCCCGGGACTAGCGGGTAGGGAGCAGTACTTC. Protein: CASSPPGLAGREQYF.